The sequence of this TCR beta chain was determined in a study of blood T cell repertoires in COVID-19. The wider study: The cDNA or gDNA used as material had been derived from T cells, B-cell-depleted T cells, or PBMCs.

Only in-frame clones appear in the TCRdb table, and some are missing; sequencing was by immunoSEQ multiplex PCR. This sample has 150,000 to 200,000 clones, with 88% found just once. The sample was peripheral blood. This clonotype was sampled from a man aged 60-69 years with acute or convalescent COVID-19.

The DNA for the CDR3 is TGTGCCAGCAGCGATGACAGCAGAAACGCCTACGAGCAGTACGTC. Translated, it gives CASSDDSRNAYEQYV. The gene calls are TRBV5-6 and TRBJ2-7, with D perhaps TRBD1 (5 bases). Per germline, CDR1 SGHDT and CDR2 YYEEEE. CDR3 size: 15 residues. Trimming pared 4 bases from V and 2 bases from J, leaving 16 bases between.